This passage covers 29 T cell receptor beta chains from one sample sequenced in a study of identical twins. From the 5' RACE reads, TCRdb called clonotypes with MiXCR, one entry per CDR3 protein. The table includes about 1.7 million distinct CDR3 sequences, roughly 35% detected once. The sequenced sample consisted of cord blood. The origin of the receptors is a newborn girl in good health.

V gene TRBV20-1 combines with J gene TRBJ2-3, with D possibly being TRBD2 (5 bases). From germline, CDR1 is DFQATT and CDR2 SNEGSKA (reference sequence). This CDR3 spans 15 amino acids. Trimming shortened V by 5 bases and J by 3 bases, and 18 bases separated the two germline ends. The CDR3 reads CSAASPEVGTDTQYF. The DNA of the CDR3 is TGCAGTGCTGCCTCGCCGGAGGTCGGAACAGATACGCAGTATTTT.

V usage is TRBV7-2 and J usage is TRBJ2-7, with 14 bases matching TRBD2. Judging by the DNA end, TRBJ2-1 fits better; the J call may be wrong. The CDR3 is made up of 20 amino acids. Germline assignment: CDR1 SGHTA and CDR2 FQGNSA. CDR3 bases: TGTGCCAGCAGCTCAAGAGGCGGACTAGCGGGAGGCCTCAGCTCCTACGAGCAGTTCTTC. It specifies CASSSRGGLAGGLSSYEQFF.

CDR3 in amino acids: CASSLGPQGGNTEAFF. CDR3 nucleotide sequence: TGCGCCAGCAGCCTCGGACCACAGGGTGGAAACACTGAAGCTTTCTTT. The gene calls are TRBV4-1 and TRBJ1-1; tentative D call: TRBD1 (6 bases). The CDR3 runs 16 residues. Germline V gene sequence: CDR1 MGHRA, CDR2 YSYEKL. V lost 4 bases, J lost 2 bases, and 17 bases lay in between.

This clonotype has more than one count but fewer than ten. The chain carries TRBV2 and TRBJ1-1; 9 positions match TRBD1. This CDR3 spans 17 amino acids. V lost 6 bases, J lost 5 bases, and 16 bases stayed unmatched. Germline V lookup: CDR1 SNHLY, CDR2 FYNNEI. CDR3 in amino acids: CASSTGGDPSGGTEAFF. The CDR3 DNA reads as TGTGCCAGCAGCACAGGGGGCGACCCCTCGGGAGGTACTGAAGCTTTCTTT.

The V gene is TRBV12-5, the J gene TRBJ2-1; 10 nucleotides align to TRBD2. The germline V gene encodes CDR1 LGHNT and CDR2 FRNRAP. The V and J ends lost 2 bases and 2 bases, in that order; junction bases with no gene match: 0. The CDR3 spans 15 residues. CDR3 residues: CASGLTSGTYNEQFF. CDR3 bases: TGTGCTAGTGGTTTGACTAGCGGGACCTACAATGAGCAGTTCTTC.

This clonotype was picked up many times. The chain combines TRBV12-3 or TRBV12-4 with TRBJ2-7, with D perhaps matching TRBD1 (6 bases). The CDR3 contains 14 residues. Trimming stripped 6 bases from V and 3 bases from J, with 15 bases between. CDR3 DNA sequence: TGTGCCAGCAGCATAGGACCGGACAGCTACGAGCAGTACTTC. This codes for CASSIGPDSYEQYF.

The table lists this clonotype with a few counts. The rearrangement uses TRBV18 and TRBJ2-7; D call uncertain. This CDR3 contains 15 residues. Germline V CDR1 and CDR2: KGHSH, LQKENI. V dropped 4 bases and J dropped 4 bases, with 17 bases sitting between them. The CDR3 DNA reads as TGTGCCAGCTCACACCGGACCTTCGGACCATACGAGCAGTACTTC. Amino acid sequence: CASSHRTFGPYEQYF.

V and J are TRBV5-1 and TRBJ2-3; D perhaps matches TRBD2 (6 bases). This CDR3 spans 18 amino acids. Germline V gene sequence: CDR1 SGHRS, CDR2 YFSETQ. The V end was cut by 0 bases, the J end by 1 base, with 18 bases between. The CDR3: CASSLDGGGASGTDTQYF. The CDR3 nucleotides read TGCGCCAGCAGCTTGGACGGGGGTGGTGCCAGTGGCACAGATACGCAGTATTTT.

The V gene is TRBV20-1, the J gene TRBJ1-5; TRBD1 is a possible D gene (5 bases). The germline CDR1 and CDR2 sequences are DFQATT and SNEGSKA (reference sequence). Trimming pared 3 bases from V and 5 bases from J, leaving 11 bases between. CDR3 length: 13 amino acids. CDR3 sequence reads: CSARRGDYQPQHF. The CDR3 DNA is TGCAGTGCTAGGAGAGGGGATTATCAGCCCCAGCATTTT.

CDR3: CSAGGPLSYEQYF. CDR3 nucleotide sequence: TGCAGTGCGGGAGGGCCTCTATCCTACGAGCAGTACTTC. The chain recombines TRBV20-1 with TRBJ2-7; 7 positions agree with TRBD2. The V and J ends lost 6 bases and 1 base, in that order; junction bases with no gene match: 6. This CDR3 is 13 amino acids long. Germline assignment: CDR1 DFQATT and CDR2 SNEGSKA (reference sequence).

This clonotype appeared many times. The chain joins TRBV7-9 to TRBJ1-6; no reliable D call. Trimming removed 1 base at V and 9 bases at J, with 4 bases between. CDR3 size: 12 residues. Germline loops: CDR1 SEHNR, CDR2 FQNEAQ (reference sequence). The CDR3 sequence: CASSLVSSPLHF. CDR3 in DNA: TGTGCCAGCAGCTTAGTTTCTTCACCCCTCCACTTT.

The genes are TRBV2 and TRBJ2-5, with D perhaps matching TRBD1 or TRBD2 (5 bases each). The germline V gene encodes CDR1 SNHLY and CDR2 FYNNEI. This CDR3 is built from 12 residues. Trimming pared 4 bases from V and 11 bases from J, leaving 14 bases between. Here the CDR3 DNA reads TGTGCCAGCAGTGGGGACGTCCTGGAGCAGTACTTC. Amino acids: CASSGDVLEQYF.

The V and J genes are TRBV3-1 and TRBJ1-2; possibly TRBD1 for D (6 bases). From germline, CDR1 is LGHDT and CDR2 YNNKEL (reference sequence). The CDR3 is made up of 14 amino acids. V gave up 4 bases and J gave up 1 base, with 10 bases separating them. In DNA, the CDR3 is TGTGCCAGCAGCCGCACCAGGGGTAACTATGGCTACACCTTC. This encodes CASSRTRGNYGYTF.

To note about this clonotype: Just one base apart from a much larger clone, this may be a read error. This chain uses TRBV5-1 with TRBJ2-1; 10 nucleotides align to TRBD2. From germline, CDR1 is SGHRS and CDR2 YFSETQ. This CDR3 comprises 16 residues. The CDR3 region is CASSVGLAYSYDEQFF. In DNA, the CDR3 is TGCGCCAGCAGCGTGGGACTAGCGTACTCCTACGATGAGCAGTTCTTC.

This clonotype has only a few counts. This chain joins TRBV15 and TRBJ2-1, with D maybe TRBD2 (5 bases). V was trimmed by 0 bases and J by 4 bases, leaving 10 bases between them. Germline values: CDR1 LNHNV, CDR2 YYDKDF (reference sequence). This CDR3 comprises 15 residues. CDR3 sequence: CATSREDGVYNEQFF. The DNA for the CDR3 is TGTGCCACCAGCAGAGAGGACGGGGTATACAATGAGCAGTTCTTC.

This chain links TRBV12-3 or TRBV12-4 with TRBJ1-3, with D tentatively TRBD1 (6 bases). Trimming took off 5 bases at V and 0 bases at J, with 14 bases between the two ends. The CDR3 extends over 16 amino acids. The CDR3 spells CASSLLGALSGNTIYF. CDR3 nucleotides: TGTGCCAGCAGTCTTCTGGGGGCACTCTCTGGAAACACCATATATTTT.

Concerning this clonotype itself: Germline is not matched at one junction end, which may reflect a read error. The J gene is TRBJ2-7, the V gene TRBV9; 7 nucleotides match TRBD2. CDR3 size: 15 residues. Germline V gene sequence: CDR1 SGDLS, CDR2 YYNGEE. The CDR3 spells CANSVGAGASYEQYF. CDR3 nucleotide sequence: TGTGCCAACAGCGTAGGGGCGGGAGCCTCCTACGAGCAGTACTTC.

The table lists this clonotype with a few counts. The chain recombines TRBV4-2 with TRBJ2-7; 7 bases agree with TRBD1. The CDR3 spans 15 residues. Trimming took 2 bases from V and 2 from J; bases not matched to a gene: 6. Germline assignment: CDR1 LGHNA and CDR2 YNFKEQ. CDR3 nucleotides: TGTGCCAGCAGCCAACGCGACGACAGGGCCTACGAGCAGTACTTC. Amino acids: CASSQRDDRAYEQYF.

The V and J genes are TRBV6-1 and TRBJ2-1; possible D gene TRBD1, 5 bases. The J call may be incorrect, as the DNA end agrees better with TRBJ2-7. The germline V gene has CDR1 MNHNS and CDR2 SASEGT. This CDR3 comprises 16 residues. CDR3 amino acids: CASSEDRTISYNEQYF. As DNA, the CDR3 is TGTGCCAGCAGTGAAGACAGGACCATCTCCTACAATGAGCAGTACTTC.

This clonotype was picked up one time. A much bigger clone sits one base away, suggesting this may be a read error. This chain links TRBV29-1 with TRBJ2-7; D remains unclear. The closer fit of TRBJ2-5 to the DNA end suggests the J call may be wrong. Per the germline V gene, CDR1 is SQVTM and CDR2 is ANQGSEA. There are 13 residues in the CDR3. CDR3 sequence (DNA): TGCAGCGTTGAACGGCATATCCGAGAGACCCAGTACTTC. Translating it yields CSVERHIRETQYF.

This clonotype appeared a few times. The chain carries TRBV20-1 and TRBJ1-1, with 7 nucleotides matching TRBD1. Germline V gene sequence: CDR1 DFQATT, CDR2 SNEGSKA (reference sequence). The CDR3 is made up of 16 amino acids. Unmatched junction bases numbered 8, after V lost 1 base and J lost 0 bases. Here the CDR3 reads CSARGGTVIVNTEAFF. The CDR3 DNA reads as TGCAGTGCTAGAGGCGGGACAGTAATCGTGAACACTGAAGCTTTCTTT.

The rearrangement uses TRBV28 and TRBJ2-1, with 9 bases identical to TRBD2. This CDR3 has 16 amino acids. In germline, CDR1 is MDHEN, CDR2 SYDVKM. J gave up 3 bases and V 5 bases, and 8 bases lay outside the gene matches. For the CDR3, the DNA is TGTGCCAGCAGTGGTTATGTAGCGGGAGACTACAATGAGCAGTTCTTC. It specifies CASSGYVAGDYNEQFF.

The rearrangement links TRBV9 to TRBJ2-5; TRBD2 agrees at 11 bases. Germline V gives CDR1 SGDLS, CDR2 YYNGEE. Germline trimming cut 0 bases from V and 11 bases from J; bases unmatched to any gene: 12. The CDR3 length is 16 residues. The CDR3 sequence is CASSVGGTSGVEEQYF. CDR3 in DNA: TGTGCCAGCAGCGTAGGTGGGACTAGCGGTGTGGAGGAGCAGTACTTC.

This clonotype was detected once. This sequence joins TRBV27 and TRBJ1-5, with TRBD1 matching 10 bases. The length of the CDR3 is 15 residues. The germline V gene encodes CDR1 MNHEY and CDR2 SMNVEV (reference sequence). J lost 5 bases, V lost 6 bases, and 7 bases had no gene match. The CDR3 region has the DNA TGTGCCAGCAGGGTTGACAGGGGGCAGCATCAGCCCCAGCATTTT. This gives the protein CASRVDRGQHQPQHF.

V is TRBV10-3 and J is TRBJ2-2; D not resolved. CDR1 and CDR2 (germline): ENHRY, SYGVKD. Trimming pared 3 bases from V and 7 bases from J, leaving 18 bases between. The CDR3 spans 16 residues. The CDR3 nucleotides are TGTGCCATCAGTGAAGTAGGAGCTCCCGGGCTCGGGGAGCTGTTTTTT. It codes for CAISEVGAPGLGELFF.

This clonotype was recorded a few times. The chain is built from TRBV4-2 and TRBJ1-2, with unresolved D. V lost 0 bases to trimming and J lost 2 bases, with 10 bases between them. This CDR3 has 15 amino acids. Germline V gives CDR1 LGHNA, CDR2 YNFKEQ. DNA of the CDR3: TGTGCCAGCAGCCAAGAGATCCATCCGAACTATGGCTACACCTTC. Translated, it gives CASSQEIHPNYGYTF.

The V call is TRBV11-3, the J call TRBJ2-3; the D gene is possibly TRBD2 (5 bases). CDR3 length: 13 residues. The V gene's germline CDR1 is SGHNT and CDR2 YENEEA. Trimming removed 5 bases at V and 5 bases at J, with 11 bases between. The CDR3 region is CASSQRAVDTQYF. CDR3 sequence (DNA): TGTGCCAGCAGCCAAAGAGCGGTAGATACGCAGTATTTT.

Regarding this clonotype: A read error is possible here, since a much larger clone lies one base away. The chain joins TRBV9 to TRBJ1-1; no clear D gene. Germline V gene data show CDR1 as SGDLS and CDR2 as YYNGEE. Trimming cost V 3 bases and J 1 base, with 7 bases left between them. This CDR3 comprises 13 residues. This CDR3 is CASSDGRNTEAFF. CDR3 sequence (DNA): TGTGCCAGCAGCGATGGCCGGAACACTGAAGCTTTCTTT.

The chain links TRBV2 to TRBJ2-5; D is uncertain. The CDR3 covers 14 residues. With 8 bases removed from V and 5 bases from J, the gap between germline ends came to 18 bases. The germline CDR1 and CDR2 sequences are SNHLY and FYNNEI. The chain's CDR3 is CASSLESLPETQYF. DNA for the CDR3: TGTGCCAGCTCCCTCGAGTCACTACCGGAGACCCAGTACTTC.